This T cell receptor beta chain originates from a study of OX40 agonist ivuxolimab in advanced cancers. This CDR3 is built from 11 residues. Germline CDR1 and CDR2: KGHSH and LQKENI. V was clipped by 5 bases and J by 5 bases, with 7 bases between them. Sequencing used immunoSEQ multiplex PCR; TCRdb keeps in-frame clones, though not all of them. The sample lists around 45,000 clones; 70% to 85% were seen once. This clone came up once. The receptor was isolated from an adult with an advanced solid tumor such as melanoma, head and neck, liver or kidney cancer. V and J are TRBV18 and TRBJ2-7; D unresolved. Specimen: CD4+ or CD8+ T cells sorted from blood, collected in a trial of the OX40 agonist ivuxolimab. The CDR3 DNA reads TGTGCCAGCTCATCTCAAGACGAGCAGTACTTC. Translated, it gives CASSSQDEQYF.